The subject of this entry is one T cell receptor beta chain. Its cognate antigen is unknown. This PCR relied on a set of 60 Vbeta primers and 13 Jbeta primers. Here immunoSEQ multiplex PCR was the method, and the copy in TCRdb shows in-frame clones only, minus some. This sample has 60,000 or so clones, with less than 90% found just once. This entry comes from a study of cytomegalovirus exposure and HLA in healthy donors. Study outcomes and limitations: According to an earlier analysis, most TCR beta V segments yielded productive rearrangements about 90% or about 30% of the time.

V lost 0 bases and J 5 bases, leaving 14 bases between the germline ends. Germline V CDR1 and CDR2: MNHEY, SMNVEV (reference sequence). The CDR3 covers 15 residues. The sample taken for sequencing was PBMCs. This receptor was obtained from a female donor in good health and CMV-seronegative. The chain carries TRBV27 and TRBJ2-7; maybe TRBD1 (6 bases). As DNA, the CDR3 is TGTGCCAGCAGTTTATCTGCCTTACAGGGTCACGAGCAGTACTTC. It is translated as CASSLSALQGHEQYF.